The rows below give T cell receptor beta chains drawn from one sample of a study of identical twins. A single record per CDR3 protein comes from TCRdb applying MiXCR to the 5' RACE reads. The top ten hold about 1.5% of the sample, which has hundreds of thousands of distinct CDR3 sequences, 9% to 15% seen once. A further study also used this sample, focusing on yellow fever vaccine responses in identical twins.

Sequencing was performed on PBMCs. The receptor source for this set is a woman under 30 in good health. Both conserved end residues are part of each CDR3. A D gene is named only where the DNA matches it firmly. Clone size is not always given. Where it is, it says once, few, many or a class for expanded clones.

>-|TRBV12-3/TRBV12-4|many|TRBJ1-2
CASSFGTYTF
TGTGCCAGCAGCTTCGGAACCTACACCTTC
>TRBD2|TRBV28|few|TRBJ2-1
CACTGGPSNEQFF
TGTGCCTGCACGGGGGGGCCCTCCAATGAGCAGTTCTTC
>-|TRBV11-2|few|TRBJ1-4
CASRRAATNEKLFF
TGTGCCAGCCGTCGGGCCGCAACTAATGAAAAACTGTTTTTT
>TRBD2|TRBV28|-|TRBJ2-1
CASIRRGRGNEQFF
TGTGCCAGCATCCGTCGGGGGAGGGGCAATGAGCAGTTCTTC
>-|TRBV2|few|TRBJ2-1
CASSRPVGNEQFF
TGTGCCAGCAGTCGGCCCGTCGGTAATGAGCAGTTCTTC
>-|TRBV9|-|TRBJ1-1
CASSSPGVSEAFF
TGTGCCAGCAGCTCCCCAGGGGTCTCTGAAGCTTTCTTT
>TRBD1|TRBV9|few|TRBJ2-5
CASSGTGGGQETQYF
TGTGCCAGCAGCGGGACAGGGGGTGGGCAAGAGACCCAGTACTTC
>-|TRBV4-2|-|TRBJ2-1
CASSPLSRSPIPYNEQFF
TGTGCCAGCAGCCCCCTCTCTCGTAGTCCTATACCCTACAATGAGCAGTTCTTC
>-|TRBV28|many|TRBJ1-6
CASSSLQEYRSPLHF
TGTGCCAGCAGTTCCTTGCAGGAGTATCGTTCACCCCTCCACTTT
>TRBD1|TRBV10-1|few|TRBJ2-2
CASSDRRTGTNTGELFF
TGCGCCAGCAGTGACCGCCGGACAGGGACGAACACCGGGGAGCTGTTTTTT
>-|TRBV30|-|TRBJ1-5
CAWAPSVDQPQHF
TGTGCCTGGGCCCCGAGTGTGGATCAGCCCCAGCATTTT
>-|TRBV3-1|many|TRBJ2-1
CASSGGGNEQFF
TGTGCCAGCAGCGGAGGGGGGAATGAGCAGTTCTTC
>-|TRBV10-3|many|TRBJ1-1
CAISEGSLNTEAFF
TGTGCCATCAGTGAAGGTTCTTTGAACACTGAAGCTTTCTTT
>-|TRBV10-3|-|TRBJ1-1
CAISGGVELGNTEAFF
TGTGCCATCAGTGGAGGTGTTGAGCTGGGGAACACTGAAGCTTTCTTT
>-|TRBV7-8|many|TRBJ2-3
CASSLLAVSTDTQYF
TGTGCCAGCAGCCTATTAGCGGTTAGCACAGATACGCAGTATTTT
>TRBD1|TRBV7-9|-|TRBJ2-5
CASSSVTGGLETQYF
TGTGCCAGCAGCTCCGTGACAGGGGGCCTAGAGACCCAGTACTTC
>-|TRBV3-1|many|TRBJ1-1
CASSRSTEAFF
TGTGCCAGTTCTAGGAGCACTGAAGCTTTCTTT
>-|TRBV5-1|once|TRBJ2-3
CASSLDQDTQYF
TGCGCCAGCAGCTTGGATCAGGATACGCAGTATTTT
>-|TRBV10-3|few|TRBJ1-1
CAISENLGTEAFF
TGTGCCATCAGTGAAAATCTCGGCACTGAAGCTTTCTTT
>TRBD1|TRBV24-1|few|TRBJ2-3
CATSGQGAADTQYF
TGTGCCACCAGTGGACAGGGGGCGGCAGATACGCAGTATTTT
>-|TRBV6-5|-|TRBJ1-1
CASSWSGENTEAFF
TGTGCCAGCAGTTGGTCTGGGGAAAACACTGAAGCTTTCTTT
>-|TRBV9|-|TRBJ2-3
CASSTRPTSTDTQYF
TGTGCCAGCAGCACGCGCCCTACTAGCACAGATACGCAGTATTTT
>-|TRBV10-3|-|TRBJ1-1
CAVGRGTVEAFF
TGTGCCGTAGGAAGGGGTACCGTTGAAGCTTTCTTT
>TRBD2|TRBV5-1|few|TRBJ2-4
CASSLAGGRENIQYF
TGCGCCAGCAGCTTGGCCGGAGGGAGGGAAAACATTCAGTACTTC
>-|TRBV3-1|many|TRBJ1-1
CASTKGQNTEAFF
TGTGCCAGCACCAAAGGGCAGAACACTGAAGCTTTCTTT
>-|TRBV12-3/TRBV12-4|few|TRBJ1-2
CASTPQGTLFNYGYTF
TGTGCCAGCACCCCGCAAGGGACATTATTTAACTATGGCTACACCTTC
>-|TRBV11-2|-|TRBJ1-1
CASSSDYVVALGDTEAFF
TGTGCCAGCAGCTCAGACTACGTGGTGGCTTTGGGTGACACTGAAGCTTTCTTT
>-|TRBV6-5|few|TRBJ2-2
CASSSDRLTGELFF
TGTGCCAGCAGTTCGGACCGACTCACCGGGGAGCTGTTTTTT
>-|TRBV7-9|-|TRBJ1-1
CASSLEAGGAFF
TGTGCCAGCAGCTTAGAGGCGGGGGGGGCTTTCTTT
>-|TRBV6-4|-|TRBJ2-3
CASSDSQGSTDTQYF
TGTGCCAGCAGTGACTCACAGGGTTCCACAGATACGCAGTATTTT
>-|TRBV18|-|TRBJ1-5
CASSPRPSNSNQPQHF
TGTGCCAGCTCACCACGACCGTCAAATAGCAATCAGCCCCAGCATTTT
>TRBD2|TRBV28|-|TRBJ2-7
CASSFPTSGTYEQYF
TGTGCCAGCAGTTTTCCGACTAGCGGGACCTACGAGCAGTACTTC
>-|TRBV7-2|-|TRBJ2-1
CASTSYNGGPQGQFF
TGTGCCAGCACCAGCTATAACGGGGGGCCGCAGGGGCAGTTCTTC
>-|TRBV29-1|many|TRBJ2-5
CSVKGLETQYF
TGCAGCGTTAAAGGGTTGGAGACCCAGTACTTC
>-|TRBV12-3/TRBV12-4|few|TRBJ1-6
CASSFRQGFSPLHF
TGTGCCAGCAGTTTTCGGCAGGGCTTTTCACCCCTCCACTTT
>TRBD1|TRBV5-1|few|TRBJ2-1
CASSLAAGQGANEQFF
TGCGCCAGCAGCTTAGCGGCAGGACAGGGGGCGAATGAGCAGTTCTTC
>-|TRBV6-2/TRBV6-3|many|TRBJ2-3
CASSYLDWVADTDTQYF
TGTGCCAGCAGTTATTTGGATTGGGTAGCGGATACAGATACGCAGTATTTT
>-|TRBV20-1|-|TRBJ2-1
CSATREPGGEQFF
TGCAGTGCAACAAGGGAGCCCGGCGGTGAGCAGTTCTTC